These 30 T cell receptor beta chains were all obtained from the same sample, sequenced in a study of Ad26.COV2.S vaccination and SARS-CoV-2 variants. The protocol was immunoSEQ multiplex PCR, while the TCRdb copy is restricted to in-frame clones and leaves out a portion. Of 150,000 to 200,000 clones in the sample, around nine tenths were seen once. Sequenced here: peripheral blood, sampled after recovery from COVID-19. These receptor sequences come from a human donor who had recovered from COVID-19.

The chain carries TRBV4-1 and TRBJ2-1, with 7 bases that match TRBD2. The CDR3 is 14 amino acids. The V and J ends lost 0 bases and 7 bases, in that order; junction bases with no gene match: 3. Germline CDR1 and CDR2: MGHRA and YSYEKL. The CDR3, as DNA: TGCGCCAGCAGCCAAGAATGGGGGGGAAATGAGCAGTTCTTC. It codes for CASSQEWGGNEQFF.

The CDR3 sequence: CASSTGTSGMSETQYF. The CDR3, as DNA: TGTGCCAGCAGCACCGGGACTAGCGGGATGAGCGAGACCCAGTACTTC. V usage is TRBV11-1 and J usage is TRBJ2-5, with TRBD2 matching over 13 bases. Germline V gene data show CDR1 as SGHAT and CDR2 as FQDESV (reference sequence). The CDR3 covers 16 residues. V lost 5 bases, J lost 5 bases, and 8 bases stayed unmatched.

The chain recombines TRBV4-2 with TRBJ1-1; D is unresolved. The CDR3 totals 14 residues. From germline, CDR1 is LGHNA and CDR2 YNFKEQ. V lost 0 bases, J lost 3 bases, and 8 bases lay in between. CDR3 sequence: CASSQEVSYTEAFF. CDR3 bases: TGTGCCAGCAGCCAAGAGGTCAGCTACACTGAAGCTTTCTTT.

The rearrangement links TRBV2 to TRBJ2-2; D is perhaps TRBD2 (6 bases). Germline CDR1 and CDR2: SNHLY and FYNNEI. The ends were cut back, 7 bases at V and 5 bases at J, with 14 bases in the middle. CDR3 size: 14 residues. The CDR3 region has the DNA TGTGCCAGCAAGGGTCTAGCGCCGACCGGGGAGCTGTTTTTT. Encoded protein: CASKGLAPTGELFF.

The rearrangement joins TRBV19 to TRBJ2-3; 13 bases are a match to TRBD2. CDR3 length equals 17 residues. V lost 4 bases, J lost 2 bases, and 6 bases stayed unmatched. From germline, CDR1 is LNHDA and CDR2 SQIVND (reference sequence). The DNA of the CDR3 is TGTGCCAGTAGTAGCTCCGGGACTAGCGGGAACACAGATACGCAGTATTTT. Translating gives CASSSSGTSGNTDTQYF.

The chain employs TRBV4-1 and TRBJ2-3, with D possibly being TRBD2 (5 bases). The V and J ends lost 5 bases and 4 bases respectively, with 10 bases between them. This CDR3 contains 13 residues. Germline CDR1 reads MGHRA; CDR2 reads YSYEKL. CDR3 in DNA: TGCGCCAGCAGCGGGAGAGTGTCAGATACGCAGTATTTT. Translation gives CASSGRVSDTQYF.

This clone was found a few times. The chain recombines TRBV2 with TRBJ2-5; D gene ambiguous. V lost 11 bases and J 0 bases, leaving 16 bases between the germline ends. Germline lookup yields CDR1 SNHLY and CDR2 FYNNEI. This CDR3 has 14 amino acids. CDR3 bases: TGTGCCTCCCAACCGGGCATCTACCAAGAGACCCAGTACTTC. It codes for CASQPGIYQETQYF.

The CDR3 region has the DNA TGTGCCAGTAGTATCGGTTCAGGGGAGGCCTACGAGCAGTACTTC. This gives the protein CASSIGSGEAYEQYF. V usage is TRBV19 and J usage is TRBJ2-7, with D perhaps TRBD1 or TRBD2 (6 bases each). Germline V CDR1 and CDR2: LNHDA, SQIVND (reference sequence). CDR3 size: 15 residues. V lost 3 bases to trimming and J lost 2 bases, with 14 bases between them.

V is TRBV18 and J is TRBJ1-2; D remains ambiguous. Germline V gene lookup returns CDR1 KGHSH and CDR2 LQKENI. V was cut by 6 bases and J by 2 bases, with 10 bases left in between. The CDR3 sequence is 13 residues long. In nucleotides, the CDR3 is TGTGCCAGCTCCCTCGACACAAACTATGGCTACACCTTC. This encodes CASSLDTNYGYTF.

This chain connects TRBV11-2 to TRBJ1-1; 7 positions agree with TRBD1. The CDR3 totals 14 residues. V lost 4 bases, J lost 4 bases, and 6 bases stayed unmatched. Looked up from germline, CDR1 is SGHAT and CDR2 is FQNNGV. As DNA, the CDR3 is TGTGCCAGCAGCTACTGGACAGGAGTCACTGAAGCTTTCTTT. Its protein product is CASSYWTGVTEAFF.

The chain joins TRBV9 to TRBJ2-3; TRBD2 matches at 7 bases. The CDR3 covers 16 residues. With V trimmed by 0 bases and J by 5 bases, 9 bases remained unmatched. Germline V lookup: CDR1 SGDLS, CDR2 YYNGEE. The CDR3: CASSVASGGGGDTQYF. The CDR3 DNA follows: TGTGCCAGCAGCGTAGCCTCGGGAGGCGGGGGAGATACGCAGTATTTT.

The chain combines TRBV19 with TRBJ2-7; D gene ambiguous. V gave up 3 bases and J gave up 1 base, with 7 bases separating them. The V gene's germline CDR1 is LNHDA and CDR2 SQIVND (reference sequence). The CDR3 sequence is 13 residues long. Here the CDR3 reads CASSIGPSYEQYF. The CDR3 DNA reads as TGTGCCAGTAGTATTGGGCCTTCCTACGAGCAGTACTTC.

This sequence joins TRBV5-1 and TRBJ2-3; D is tentatively TRBD1 or TRBD2 (5 bases each). The V gene lost 0 bases and the J gene lost 0 bases, with 5 bases spanning the gap. The CDR3 totals 14 residues. Germline lookup yields CDR1 SGHRS and CDR2 YFSETQ. CDR3 residues: CASSLGGSTDTQYF. The CDR3 nucleotides read TGCGCCAGCAGCTTGGGGGGGAGCACAGATACGCAGTATTTT.

V gene TRBV19 combines with J gene TRBJ1-4; the D gene is possibly TRBD1 (5 bases). This CDR3 has 14 amino acids. Per the germline V gene, CDR1 is LNHDA and CDR2 is SQIVND (reference sequence). V lost 5 bases, J lost 8 bases, and 15 bases lay in between. The CDR3 sequence: CASSSDHQGEKLFF. The CDR3, as DNA: TGTGCCAGTAGTTCGGACCACCAGGGAGAAAAACTGTTTTTT. Supplemented by reference TRBV19 and TRBJ1-4, the full variable domain reads DGGITQSPKYLFRKEGQNVTLSCEQNLNHDAMYWYRQDPGQGLRLIYYSQIVNDFQKGDIAEGYSVSREKKESFPLTVTSAQKNPTAFYLCASSSDHQGEKLFFGSGTQLSVL.

This chain connects TRBV7-6 to TRBJ2-1, with 7 nucleotides matching TRBD2. This CDR3 has 15 amino acids. The V and J ends lost 5 bases and 0 bases, in that order; junction bases with no gene match: 4. Germline CDR1 and CDR2: SGHVS and FNYEAQ. The chain's CDR3 is CASSRDYSSYNEQFF. DNA of the CDR3: TGTGCCAGCAGCAGGGACTACTCCTCCTACAATGAGCAGTTCTTC.

This chain uses TRBV18 with TRBJ2-2, with D possibly TRBD1 on 6 matching bases. Trimming took 5 bases from V and 4 from J, leaving 11 bases between them. CDR3 length: 14 amino acids. From germline, CDR1 is KGHSH and CDR2 LQKENI. The CDR3: CASSVGQSTGELFF. The CDR3 DNA reads as TGTGCCAGCTCAGTCGGACAGTCCACCGGGGAGCTGTTTTTT.

The V and J genes are TRBV7-2 and TRBJ2-7; D possibly corresponds to TRBD2 (6 bases). Trimming shortened V by 5 bases and J by 2 bases, and 13 bases separated the two germline ends. The CDR3 extends over 14 amino acids. CDR1 is SGHTA, CDR2 FQGNSA, per germline. This CDR3 is CASSHREFTYEQYF. The CDR3 DNA is TGTGCCAGCAGCCACCGGGAGTTTACCTACGAGCAGTACTTC. Variable domain in full (rest from reference TRBV7-2 and TRBJ2-7): GAGVSQSPSNKVTEKGKDVELRCDPISGHTALYWYRQSLGQGLEFLIYFQGNSAPDKSGLPSDRFSAERTGGSVSTLTIQRTQQEDSAVYLCASSHREFTYEQYFGPGTRLTVT.

The chain links TRBV13 to TRBJ2-5; 9 positions agree with TRBD1. The CDR3 sequence is 18 residues long. From germline, CDR1 is PRHDT and CDR2 FYEKMQ (reference sequence). V lost 1 base, J lost 0 bases, and 9 bases stayed unmatched. The CDR3 DNA is TGTGCCAGCAGCTTAGTAGGTGACAGGGGGAGGAACCAAGAGACCCAGTACTTC. Its translation: CASSLVGDRGRNQETQYF.

The genes are TRBV6-1 and TRBJ1-6; no clear D gene. The CDR3 runs to 13 residues. V was shortened by 0 bases and J by 6 bases, with 3 bases between the two germline ends. The germline V gene encodes CDR1 MNHNS and CDR2 SASEGT. This CDR3 is CASSEATNSPLHF. The CDR3 DNA is TGTGCCAGCAGTGAAGCGACTAATTCACCCCTCCACTTT.

The chain employs TRBV28 and TRBJ1-3; perhaps TRBD1 as D (6 bases). The ends were cut back, 6 bases at V and 0 bases at J, with 12 bases in the middle. The CDR3 is 15 residues long. Germline V gene data show CDR1 as MDHEN and CDR2 as SYDVKM. As DNA, the CDR3 is TGTGCCAGCAGCACGACAGGCTTCTCTGGAAACACCATATATTTT. Encoded protein: CASSTTGFSGNTIYF.

This clone was counted once. A junction end diverges from the germline sequence, so it may reflect a read error. J is TRBJ1-1 and V is TRBV18; possibly TRBD1 for D (5 bases). CDR1 is KGHSH and CDR2 is LQKENI in the germline V gene. The CDR3 is 11 residues long. CDR3 loop: CASSPRPTETF. DNA for the CDR3: TGTGCCAGCTCACCGCGCCCGACAGAAACCTTT.

The chain is built from TRBV11-2 and TRBJ2-2, with TRBD1 identical over 8 bases. After removal of 0 bases from V and 2 bases from J, the junction contained 5 bases not matched to a gene. Germline values: CDR1 SGHAT, CDR2 FQNNGV. The CDR3 extends over 17 amino acids. DNA of the CDR3: TGTGCCAGCAGCTTAGATCTCGGACAGGGAAACACCGGGGAGCTGTTTTTT. Protein: CASSLDLGQGNTGELFF.

The CDR3 protein is CASSISGGGSYNEQFF. The CDR3 DNA follows: TGTGCCAGTAGTATTAGCGGGGGTGGGTCCTACAATGAGCAGTTCTTC. This chain uses TRBV19 with TRBJ2-1, with TRBD2 matching 9 bases. The J segment lost 1 base and the V segment lost 3 bases, leaving 4 bases of the junction unmatched. The CDR3 sequence is 16 residues long. The germline CDR1 and CDR2 sequences are LNHDA and SQIVND (reference sequence).

The chain employs TRBV5-4 and TRBJ1-6, with D hard to call. V lost 2 bases and J 4 bases, leaving 4 bases between the germline ends. Per the germline V gene, CDR1 is SGHNT and CDR2 is YYREEE (reference sequence). This CDR3 is built from 13 residues. DNA of the CDR3: TGTGCCAGCAGCTTAACTTATAATTCACCCCTCCACTTT. It specifies CASSLTYNSPLHF.

CDR3 in DNA: TGTGCCAGCAGCTTAGAGACCAGTGTGGGCATTCAGTACTTC. It specifies CASSLETSVGIQYF. The V and J genes are TRBV7-6 and TRBJ2-4, with D unclear. Trimming took 1 base from V and 9 from J, leaving 13 bases between them. This CDR3 has 14 residues. Germline assignment: CDR1 SGHVS and CDR2 FNYEAQ.

The chain joins TRBV9 to TRBJ2-1, with 9 bases lining up with TRBD2. The ends lost 3 bases at V and 0 bases at J; junction bases unmatched: 1. Germline lookup yields CDR1 SGDLS and CDR2 YYNGEE. This CDR3 is built from 15 residues. The CDR3 DNA reads as TGTGCCAGCAGCGGTAGCGGGAGCTCCTACAATGAGCAGTTCTTC. Its translation: CASSGSGSSYNEQFF.

This chain joins TRBV2 and TRBJ1-1; D uncertain. Germline CDR1 SNHLY, CDR2 FYNNEI. Trimming stripped 0 bases from V and 5 bases from J, with 7 bases between. The CDR3 extends over 13 amino acids. CDR3 amino acids: CASSEAAGTEAFF. CDR3 in DNA: TGTGCCAGCAGTGAAGCGGCGGGTACTGAAGCTTTCTTT.

V and J are TRBV7-9 and TRBJ2-5; tentatively, D is TRBD1 (6 bases). There are 17 residues in the CDR3. CDR1 is SEHNR, CDR2 FQNEAQ, per germline (reference sequence). Between the trimmed V and J ends, which lost 7 bases and 4 bases, there was a span of 25 bases. The CDR3 protein is CASIKIQGQEERETQYF. Here the CDR3 DNA reads TGTGCCAGCATCAAAATTCAGGGACAAGAAGAGAGAGAGACCCAGTACTTC. The full variable domain, in which reference TRBV7-9 and TRBJ2-5 provide the parts outside the CDR3, is DTGVSQNPRHKITKRGQNVTFRCDPISEHNRLYWYRQTLGQGPEFLTYFQNEAQLEKSRLLSDRFSAERPKGSFSTLEIQRTEQGDSAMYLCASIKIQGQEERETQYFGPGTRLLVL.

The chain carries TRBV5-1 and TRBJ1-1, with 10 bases lining up with TRBD1. The CDR3 extends over 16 amino acids. Germline trimming cut 4 bases from V and 4 bases from J; bases unmatched to any gene: 10. Germline V gives CDR1 SGHRS, CDR2 YFSETQ. CDR3 coding DNA: TGCGCCAGCAGCCTCCAGGGACAGGGGTTGGGCACTGAAGCTTTCTTT. The encoded protein is CASSLQGQGLGTEAFF.

This chain joins TRBV11-2 and TRBJ2-1, with 8 bases that match TRBD2. With V trimmed by 1 base and J by 0 bases, 5 bases remained unmatched. Germline loops: CDR1 SGHAT, CDR2 FQNNGV. The CDR3 sequence is 17 residues long. The CDR3 loop is CASSLAPAGASYNEQFF. For the CDR3, the DNA is TGTGCCAGCAGCTTAGCCCCAGCGGGGGCCTCCTACAATGAGCAGTTCTTC. The variable domain in full, completed from reference TRBV11-2 and TRBJ2-1, reads EAGVAQSPRYKIIEKRQSVAFWCNPISGHATLYWYQQILGQGPKLLIQFQNNGVVDDSQLPKDRFSAERLKGVDSTLKIQPAKLEDSAVYLCASSLAPAGASYNEQFFGPGTRLTVL.